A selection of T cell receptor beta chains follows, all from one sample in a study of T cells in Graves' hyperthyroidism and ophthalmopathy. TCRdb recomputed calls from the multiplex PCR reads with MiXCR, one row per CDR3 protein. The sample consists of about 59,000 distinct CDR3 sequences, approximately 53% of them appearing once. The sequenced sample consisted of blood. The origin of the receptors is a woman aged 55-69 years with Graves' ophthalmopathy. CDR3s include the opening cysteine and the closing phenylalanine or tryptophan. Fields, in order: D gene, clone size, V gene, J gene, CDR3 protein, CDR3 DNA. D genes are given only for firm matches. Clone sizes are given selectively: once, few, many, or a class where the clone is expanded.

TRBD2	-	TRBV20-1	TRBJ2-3	CSARVSGVPFYTQYF	TGCAGTGCTAGAGTGAGCGGGGTACCCTTTTATACGCAGTATTTT
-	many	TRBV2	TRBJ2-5	CASWEGRGAETQYF	TGTGCCAGCTGGGAGGGCAGGGGGGCAGAGACCCAGTACTTC
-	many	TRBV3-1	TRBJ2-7	CASSLVTGEQYF	TGTGCCAGCAGCCTCGTCACGGGCGAGCAGTACTTC
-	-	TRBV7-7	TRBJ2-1	CASSLKGSVEQFF	TGTGCTAGCAGCTTAAAGGGGTCAGTCGAGCAGTTCTTC
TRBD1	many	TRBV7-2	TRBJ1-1	CASSLGGQGTTEAFF	TGTGCCAGCAGCTTAGGTGGACAGGGGACCACTGAAGCTTTCTTT
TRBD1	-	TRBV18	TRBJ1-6	CASSNVQGAYNSPLHF	TGTGCCAGCTCCAACGTACAGGGGGCGTATAATTCACCCCTCCACTTT
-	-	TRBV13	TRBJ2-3	CASSLVLNEQYF	TGTGCCAGCAGTTTAGTGTTAAATGAGCAGTATTTT
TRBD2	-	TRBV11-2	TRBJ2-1	CASSSGGYNEQFF	TGTGCCAGCAGCAGCGGGGGGTACAATGAGCAGTTCTTC
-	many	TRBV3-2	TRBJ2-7	CASRMRSYEQYF	TGTGCCAGCAGGATGAGGTCCTACGAGCAGTACTTC
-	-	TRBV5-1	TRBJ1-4	CASSSGDKKLFF	TGCGCCAGCAGCTCGGGGGATAAAAAACTGTTTTTT
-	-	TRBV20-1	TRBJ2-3	CSAEAGNQPQQYF	TGCAGTGCTGAGGCTGGCAATCAGCCCCAGCAGTATTTT
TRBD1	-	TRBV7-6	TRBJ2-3	CASSPADRADTQYF	TGTGCCAGCAGCCCCGCGGACAGGGCAGATACGCAGTATTTT
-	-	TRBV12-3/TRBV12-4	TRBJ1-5	CASSTALTGNNQPQHF	TGTGCCAGCAGTACCGCCTTAACAGGGAACAATCAGCCCCAGCATTTT
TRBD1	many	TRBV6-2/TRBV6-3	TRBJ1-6	CASNRGTADSSPLHF	TGTGCCAGCAACCGAGGGACAGCAGATTCTTCACCCCTCCACTTT
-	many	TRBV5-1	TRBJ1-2	CASKPQISGDYGYTF	TGCGCCAGCAAACCCCAAATTTCCGGGGACTATGGCTACACCTTC
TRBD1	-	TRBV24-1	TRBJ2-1	CAASDRTGGNEQFF	TGTGCCGCCAGTGATCGGACAGGGGGCAATGAACAGTTCTTC
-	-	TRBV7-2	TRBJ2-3	CASSSFGGARYF	TGTGCCAGCAGCTCTTTCGGTGGGGCGCGGTATTTT
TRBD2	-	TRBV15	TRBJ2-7	CATSRRGTSGVSEQYF	TGTGCCACCAGCAGGAGGGGGACTAGCGGGGTCTCCGAGCAGTACTTC
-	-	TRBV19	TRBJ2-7	CASSSMGWDEQYF	TGTGCCAGTAGTAGTATGGGGTGGGACGAGCAGTACTTC
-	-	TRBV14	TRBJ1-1	CASSLRRGETEAFF	TGTGCCAGCAGCCTGAGAAGGGGGGAAACTGAAGCTTTCTTT
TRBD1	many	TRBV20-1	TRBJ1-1	CSANRGVTEAFF	TGCAGTGCTAACAGGGGGGTCACTGAAGCTTTCTTT
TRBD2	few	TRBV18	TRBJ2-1	CASSPRTSGRAGEQFF	TGTGCCAGCTCACCACGCACTAGCGGGAGGGCAGGTGAGCAGTTCTTC
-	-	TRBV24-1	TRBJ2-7	CATSGPGSFYEQYF	TGTGCCACCAGTGGCCCAGGGTCTTTCTACGAGCAGTACTTC
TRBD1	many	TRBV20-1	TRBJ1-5	CSARGQGQGAPRIKPQHF	TGCAGTGCTAGAGGGCAGGGACAGGGGGCGCCGAGGATTAAGCCCCAGCATTTT
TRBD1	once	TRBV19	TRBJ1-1	CASSRQGSTEAFF	TGTGCCAGTAGTAGACAGGGGAGCACTGAAGCTTTCTTT
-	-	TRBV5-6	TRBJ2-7	CASSLSLSHEQYF	TGTGCCAGCAGCTTATCCCTAAGTCACGAGCAGTACTTC
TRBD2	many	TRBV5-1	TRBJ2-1	CASSPVLAGGGEQFF	TGCGCCAGCAGCCCCGTGCTAGCGGGAGGGGGTGAGCAGTTCTTC
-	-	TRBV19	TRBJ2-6	CASSMGVSYSGANVLTF	TGTGCCAGTAGTATGGGGGTCTCCTACTCTGGGGCCAACGTCCTGACTTTC
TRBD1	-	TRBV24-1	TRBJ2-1	CATSDSGTGYHNEQFF	TGTGCCACCAGTGATTCCGGGACAGGGTACCACAATGAGCAGTTCTTC
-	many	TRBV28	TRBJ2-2	CASSPALEGGELFF	TGTGCCAGCAGCCCAGCCCTAGAGGGCGGGGAGCTGTTTTTT
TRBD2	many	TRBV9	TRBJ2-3	CASTSGVTDTQYF	TGTGCCAGTACTAGCGGGGTCACAGATACGCAGTATTTT
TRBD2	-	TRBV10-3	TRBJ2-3	CAISTSGSEDTQYF	TGTGCCATCAGTACTAGCGGGAGTGAAGATACGCAGTATTTT
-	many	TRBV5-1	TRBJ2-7	CASSLTGGYEQYF	TGCGCCAGCAGCTTAACAGGCGGCTACGAGCAGTACTTC
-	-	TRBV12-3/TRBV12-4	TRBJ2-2	CASSAILGELFF	TGTGCCAGCAGCGCGATCCTCGGGGAGCTGTTTTTT
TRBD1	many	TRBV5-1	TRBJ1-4	CASSLGGQGGEKLFF	TGCGCCAGCAGCCTGGGGGGACAGGGGGGAGAAAAACTGTTTTTT
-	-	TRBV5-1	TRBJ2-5	CASSLAVLSETQYF	TGCGCCAGCAGCTTGGCGGTATTATCAGAGACCCAGTACTTC
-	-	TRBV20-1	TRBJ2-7	CSAMNYLARQYF	TGCAGTGCTATGAACTATCTAGCGAGGCAGTACTTC
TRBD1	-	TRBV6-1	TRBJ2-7	CASSDGDRGLSGEQYF	TGTGCCAGCAGTGATGGGGACAGGGGGCTATCGGGCGAGCAGTACTTC
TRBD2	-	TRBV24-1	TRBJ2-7	CATSSGGTNTGELYF	TGTGCCACCAGTTCGGGGGGTACGAACACCGGGGAGCTGTACTTC
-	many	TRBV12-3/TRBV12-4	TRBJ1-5	CASSPFLSARANQPQHF	TGTGCCAGCAGTCCCTTTTTGTCGGCCAGGGCTAATCAGCCCCAGCATTTT
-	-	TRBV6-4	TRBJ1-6	CASSVGTNTGEDSPLHF	TGTGCCAGCAGCGTCGGCACGAACACCGGGGAGGATTCACCCCTCCACTTT
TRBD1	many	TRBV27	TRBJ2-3	CASKRQGRDTQYF	TGTGCCAGCAAGAGACAGGGTAGAGATACGCAGTATTTT
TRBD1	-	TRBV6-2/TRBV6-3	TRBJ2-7	CASTADGQGAYEQHF	TGTGCCAGCACCGCCGATGGACAGGGGGCCTACGAGCAGCACTTC
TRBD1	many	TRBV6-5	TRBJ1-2	CASSFRDSHLYGYTF	TGTGCCAGCAGTTTCCGGGACAGCCACCTCTATGGCTACACCTTC
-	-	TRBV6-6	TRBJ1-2	CASSYKGPTYGYTF	TGTGCCAGCAGTTACAAAGGACCCACCTATGGCTACACCTTC
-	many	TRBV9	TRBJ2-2	CASSVEVNPDTGELFF	TGTGCCAGCAGCGTAGAGGTTAATCCAGACACCGGGGAGCTGTTTTTT
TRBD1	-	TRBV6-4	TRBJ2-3	CASSLSVGQYNEQYF	TGTGCCAGCAGTCTGAGCGTGGGACAGTACAATGAGCAGTATTTT
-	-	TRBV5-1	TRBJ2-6	CASSPGLSGANVLTF	TGCGCCAGCAGCCCCGGTCTCTCTGGGGCCAACGTCCTGACTTTC
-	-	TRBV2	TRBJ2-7	CASSGTDSYEQYF	TGTGCCAGCAGTGGGACAGACTCCTACGAGCAGTACTTC
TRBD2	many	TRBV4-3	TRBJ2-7	CASSQELAEAYEQYF	TGCGCCAGCAGCCAAGAACTAGCGGAGGCCTACGAGCAGTACTTC
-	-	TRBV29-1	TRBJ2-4	CSVFENIQYF	TGCAGCGTATTTGAAAACATTCAGTACTTC
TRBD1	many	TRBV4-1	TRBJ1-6	CASSQEGQDEPLHF	TGCGCCAGCAGCCAGGAGGGACAGGACGAACCCCTCCACTTT
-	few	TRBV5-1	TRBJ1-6	CASSLQQVGNSPLHF	TGCGCCAGCAGCTTGCAGCAGGTCGGGAATTCACCCCTCCACTTT
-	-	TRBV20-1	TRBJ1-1	CSARRSGSTEAFF	TGCAGTGCTAGGAGAAGTGGAAGCACTGAAGCTTTCTTT
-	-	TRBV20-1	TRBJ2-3	CSARDRLEEADTQYF	TGCAGTGCTAGAGACCGACTAGAAGAGGCAGATACGCAGTATTTT
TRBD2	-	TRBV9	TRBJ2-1	CASSEGTSGSSYNEQFF	TGTGCCAGCAGCGAGGGGACTAGCGGGAGCTCCTACAATGAGCAGTTCTTC
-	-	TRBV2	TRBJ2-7	CASSEDNYEQYF	TGTGCCAGCAGTGAAGATAACTACGAGCAGTACTTC
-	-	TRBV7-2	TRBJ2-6	CASSLVVGRAGANVLTF	TGTGCCAGCAGCTTAGTAGTCGGCAGGGCTGGGGCCAACGTCCTGACTTTC
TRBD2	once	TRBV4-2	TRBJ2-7	CASSQQLAGGHEQYF	TGTGCCAGCAGCCAACAACTAGCGGGAGGCCACGAGCAGTACTTC
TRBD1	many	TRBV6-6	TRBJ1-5	CASSYETGGSDQPQHF	TGTGCCAGCAGTTACGAGACAGGGGGCTCGGATCAGCCCCAGCATTTT